The rows below give T cell receptor beta chains drawn from one sample of a study of blood T cells in healthy people across ages. TCRdb itself ran the 5' RACE reads through MiXCR, one entry per CDR3 protein. In the table there are 700,000 to 950,000 distinct CDR3 sequences, roughly 45% of which are singletons. The sequencing sample was made of blood. These receptors all come from a woman aged 55-70 years in good health. Each CDR3 is given with its conserved first and last residue. The D gene is left open where the match is weak. For some rows the clone size is stated as once, few or many, or as a class when expanded; others skip it.

>few|TRBJ2-6|14|TRBV6-1|-
TGTGCCAGCAGGGGGGAGTCTGGGGCCAACGTCCTGACTTTC
CASRGESGANVLTF
>-|TRBJ2-5|14|TRBV28|TRBD2
TGTGCCAGCAGCCCTAGCGGACCCCAAGAGACCCAGTACTTC
CASSPSGPQETQYF
>many|TRBJ2-1|13|TRBV7-2|-
TGTGCCAGCAGCTCTTCTAGCGCTACTGAGCAGTTCTTC
CASSSSSATEQFF
>-|TRBJ1-5|17|TRBV23-1|-
TGCGCCAGCAGTCAACCCAGCGGAAAGTGGAGCAATCAGCCCCAGCATTTT
CASSQPSGKWSNQPQHF
>-|TRBJ2-6|18|TRBV6-5|-
TGTGCCAGCAGTTACTCTGACCCCTCTAGCTCTGGGGCCAACGTCCTGACTTTC
CASSYSDPSSSGANVLTF
>-|TRBJ2-7|16|TRBV6-2/TRBV6-3|TRBD2
TGTGCCAGCACTTGGGGAGGGACTAGCGGTACCTACGAGCAGTACTTC
CASTWGGTSGTYEQYF
>-|TRBJ2-1|12|TRBV4-3|-
TGCGCCAGCAGCCAAGCGGGGCGGGAGCAGTTCTTC
CASSQAGREQFF
>few|TRBJ2-7|16|TRBV6-2/TRBV6-3|TRBD2
TGTGCCAGCAGTGCACCGGGACTAGCGGGAGATTACGAGCAGTACTTC
CASSAPGLAGDYEQYF
>-|TRBJ2-3|15|TRBV19|-
TGTGCCAGTAGGGAGAGCAATCTTTTCACAGATACGCAGTATTTT
CASRESNLFTDTQYF
>few|TRBJ1-1|14|TRBV3-1|TRBD1
TGTGCCAGCAGCCGGGGGACAGGGGGCACTGAAGCTTTCTTT
CASSRGTGGTEAFF
>few|TRBJ2-1|13|TRBV12-3/TRBV12-4|-
TGTGCCAGCAGTGTAACGGGGGACGGAGAGCAGTTCTTC
CASSVTGDGEQFF
>-|TRBJ2-5|12|TRBV18|-
TGTGCCAGCTCACCAGAACGTGGGGAGCAGTACTTC
CASSPERGEQYF
>-|TRBJ2-2|12|TRBV6-5|-
TGTGCCAGCAGCCAGGAGACCGGGGAGCTGTTTTTT
CASSQETGELFF
>-|TRBJ1-1|17|TRBV11-2|TRBD1
TGTGCCAGCAGCGCGACAGGGGGGACGGGATGGGAGGCTGAAGCTTTCTTT
CASSATGGTGWEAEAFF
>-|TRBJ2-5|15|TRBV4-2|TRBD2
TGTGCCAGCAGCCAAGATCGACTAGCTATCAATGAGCAGTACTTC
CASSQDRLAINEQYF
>few|TRBJ1-4|14|TRBV11-2|-
TGTGCCAGCAGCTTCCTTTCAACTAATGAAAAACTGTTTTTT
CASSFLSTNEKLFF
>few|TRBJ2-1|16|TRBV3-1|-
TGTGCCAGCAGCCAAGTAGTCCGGGCCATCAACGGTGAGCAGTTCTTC
CASSQVVRAINGEQFF
>-|TRBJ2-6|14|TRBV9|-
TGTGCCAGCAGCGTAGCGACTGGGGCCAGCGTCCTGACTTTC
CASSVATGASVLTF
>-|TRBJ2-5|15|TRBV11-2|-
TGTGCCAGCAGCTTACACCCACTCACACAAGAGACCCAGTACTTC
CASSLHPLTQETQYF
>-|TRBJ2-7|16|TRBV20-1|TRBD2
TGCAGTACGGAGCGGGAGGGATATGTCCTACGATTCGAGCAGTACTTC
CSTEREGYVLRFEQYF
>few|TRBJ1-2|15|TRBV12-3/TRBV12-4|TRBD1
TGTGCCAGCAGCGTATCCATGGACAGGGCGGGGGGCTACACCTTC
CASSVSMDRAGGYTF
>-|TRBJ2-6|18|TRBV5-1|TRBD1
TGCGCCAGCAGCTTAGAAAGACAGGGAAACTCTGGGGCCAACGTCCTGACTTTC
CASSLERQGNSGANVLTF
>-|TRBJ1-6|14|TRBV6-5|TRBD1
TGTGCCAACAGTTACAGGGGGGCGGGTTCACCCCTCCACTTT
CANSYRGAGSPLHF
>few|TRBJ2-1|16|TRBV9|-
TGTGCCAGCAGCGGCCGGGACACCGCTCCGAAAGAGGAGCAGTTCTTC
CASSGRDTAPKEEQFF
>-|TRBJ2-5|16|TRBV28|TRBD2
TGTGCCAGCAGTCCCTACCTAGCGGGGGAGAGGGAGACCCAGTACTTC
CASSPYLAGERETQYF